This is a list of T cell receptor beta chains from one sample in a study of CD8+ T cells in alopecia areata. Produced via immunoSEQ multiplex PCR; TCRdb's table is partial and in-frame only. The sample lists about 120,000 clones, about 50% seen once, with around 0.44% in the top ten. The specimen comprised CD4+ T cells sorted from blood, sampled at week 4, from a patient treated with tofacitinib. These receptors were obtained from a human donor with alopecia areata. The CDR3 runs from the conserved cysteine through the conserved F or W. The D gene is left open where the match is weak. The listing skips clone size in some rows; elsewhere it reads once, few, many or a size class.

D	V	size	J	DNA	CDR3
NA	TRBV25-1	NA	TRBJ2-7	TGTGCCAGCAGTGGTACTAGTACCGAGCAGTACTTC	CASSGTSTEQYF
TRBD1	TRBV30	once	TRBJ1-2	TGTGCCTCAAACCGGGACAGGACCTTTCAGGACTACACCTTC	CASNRDRTFQDYTF
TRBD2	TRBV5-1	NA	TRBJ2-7	TGCGCCAGCAGCCGACCGACTAGCCTCGAGCAGTACTTC	CASSRPTSLEQYF
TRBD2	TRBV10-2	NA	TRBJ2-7	TGCGCCAGCAGTGGGGCGGGGGGCAGCTCCTACGAGCAGTACTTC	CASSGAGGSSYEQYF
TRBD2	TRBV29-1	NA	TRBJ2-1	TGCAGCGTTCCTGCTAGCGGGGATTACAATGAGCAGTTCTTC	CSVPASGDYNEQFF
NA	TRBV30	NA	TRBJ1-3	TGTGCCTGGAGCTACTCTGGAAACACCATATATTTT	CAWSYSGNTIYF
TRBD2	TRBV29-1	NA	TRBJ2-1	TGCAGCGTCCGGGGGGGACTAGCGGGAGGGAGCTCCTACAATGAGCAGTTCTTC	CSVRGGLAGGSSYNEQFF
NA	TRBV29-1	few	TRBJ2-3	TGCAGCGTTGAAAAGGACACCACAGATACGCAGTATTTT	CSVEKDTTDTQYF
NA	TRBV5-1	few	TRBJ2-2	TGCGCCAGCAGCTTGGGGATGTGGACCGGGGAGCTGTTTTTT	CASSLGMWTGELFF
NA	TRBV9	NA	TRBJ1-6	TGTGCCAGCAGCGTAGATCTGGGTCCTAATTCACCCCTCCACTTT	CASSVDLGPNSPLHF
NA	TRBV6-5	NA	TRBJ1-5	TGTGCCAGCAGTTACTCGGGCAGGGGTAACGGTCAGCCCCAGCATTTT	CASSYSGRGNGQPQHF
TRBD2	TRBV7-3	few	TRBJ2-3	TGTGCCAGCAGCTTTGCGGGAGAGGATACGCAGTATTTT	CASSFAGEDTQYF
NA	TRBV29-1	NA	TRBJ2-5	TGCAGCGTTGAGAGGCAGGGGGAGACCCAGTACTTC	CSVERQGETQYF
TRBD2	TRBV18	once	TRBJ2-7	TGTGCCAGCTCACCACTAGCGGGAGATGGACGGGGCATCTACGAGCAGTACTTC	CASSPLAGDGRGIYEQYF
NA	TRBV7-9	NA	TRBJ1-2	TGTGCCAGCAGCTCCATTAGGCGTCGAGCTAACTATGGCTACACCTTC	CASSSIRRRANYGYTF
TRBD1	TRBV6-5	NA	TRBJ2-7	TGTGCCAGCAGTTACTTAGGACAGGGGAGTAACGAGCAGTACTTC	CASSYLGQGSNEQYF
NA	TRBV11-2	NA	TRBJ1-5	TGTGCCAGCAGCTTAATCGGGGGCGCGGGGCAGCCCCAGCATTTT	CASSLIGGAGQPQHF
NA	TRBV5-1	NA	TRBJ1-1	TGCGCCAGCAGCCCACAGGAGGACACTGAAGCTTTCTTT	CASSPQEDTEAFF